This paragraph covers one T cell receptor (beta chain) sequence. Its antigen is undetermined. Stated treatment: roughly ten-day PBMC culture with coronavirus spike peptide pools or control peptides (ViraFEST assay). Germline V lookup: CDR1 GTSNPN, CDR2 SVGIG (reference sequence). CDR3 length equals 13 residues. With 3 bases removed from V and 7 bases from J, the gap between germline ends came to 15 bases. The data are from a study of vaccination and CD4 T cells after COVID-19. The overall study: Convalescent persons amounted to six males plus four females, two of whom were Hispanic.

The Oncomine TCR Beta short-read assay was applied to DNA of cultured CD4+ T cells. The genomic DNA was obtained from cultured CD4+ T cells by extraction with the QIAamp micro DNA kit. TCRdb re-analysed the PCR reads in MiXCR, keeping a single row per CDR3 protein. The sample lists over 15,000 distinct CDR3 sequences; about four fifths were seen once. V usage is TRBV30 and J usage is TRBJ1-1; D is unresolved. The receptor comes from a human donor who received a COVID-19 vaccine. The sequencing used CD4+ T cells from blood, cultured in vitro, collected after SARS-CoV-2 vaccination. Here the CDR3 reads CAWRETRENEAFF. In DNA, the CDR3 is TGTGCCTGGAGGGAGACAAGGGAGAATGAAGCTTTCTTT. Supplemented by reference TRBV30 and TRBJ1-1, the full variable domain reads SQTIHQWPATLVQPVGSPLSLECTVEGTSNPNLYWYRQAAGRGLQLLFYSVGIGQISSEVPQNLSASRPQDRQFILSSKKLLLSDSGFYLCAWRETRENEAFFGQGTRLTVV.